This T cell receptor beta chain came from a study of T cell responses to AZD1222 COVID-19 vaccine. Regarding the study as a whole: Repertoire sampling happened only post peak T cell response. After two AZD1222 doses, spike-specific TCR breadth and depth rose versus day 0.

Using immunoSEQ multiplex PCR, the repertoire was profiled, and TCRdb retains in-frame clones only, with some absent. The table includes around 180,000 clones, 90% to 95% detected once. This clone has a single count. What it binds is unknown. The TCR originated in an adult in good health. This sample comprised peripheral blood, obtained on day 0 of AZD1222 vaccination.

CDR3 protein: CASRDTGGQGYGYTF. CDR3 nucleotide sequence: TGTGCCAGCAGGGATACGGGGGGCCAAGGGTATGGCTACACCTTC. This chain uses TRBV9 with TRBJ1-2; possibly TRBD1 for D (6 bases). The V end was cut by 5 bases, the J end by 5 bases, with 19 bases between. Looked up from germline, CDR1 is SGDLS and CDR2 is YYNGEE. The CDR3 consists of 15 residues.